This T cell receptor (beta chain) was recovered during a study of T cells in Graves' hyperthyroidism and ophthalmopathy (dated by TCRdb to about 2019). Looking at the study overall: Peripheral blood samples were taken at the time of initial diagnosis, prior to any treatment. The study also compared thyroid tissue and blood T-cell repertoires from several Graves' hyperthyroidism patients. After sampling, hyperthyroidism patients received methimazole starting at 30 mg daily, and ophthalmopathy patients received high-dose intravenous methylprednisolone. The paper reports TCR Vbeta CDR3 sequencing of some 140 peripheral blood samples: 40 or so ophthalmopathy, roughly 80 hyperthyroidism and roughly 17 progressor patients. The roughly 100 discovery patients were randomly divided into training and test sets at a 7:3 ratio. A discovery cohort of about a hundred patients, roughly 45 with Graves' ophthalmopathy and over 55 with stable Graves' hyperthyroidism, was used to find distinguishing TCR V-J signatures. Whether ophthalmopathy could be predicted prospectively was tested in an independent validation cohort made up of under 20 hyperthyroidism patients plus 17 patients who later progressed to ophthalmopathy.

TCR beta CDR3 regions were amplified from RNA transcripts. The TCR CDR3 was subjected to a first round of RT-PCR using the HTBI primer set and the Qiagen OneStep RT-PCR kit. A second multiplex PCR round built the libraries, followed by size selection and purification. The libraries were sequenced on an Illumina HiSeq2000 using paired-end 100 bp reads. Turning to the authors' computational methods: SOAPnuke was used to process the raw data, with reads discarded if the reads contained adapters or uncalled bases, had a mean Phred below 15, or lacked an exact constant-primer or identifier match. COPE v1.2.5 was used to merge the high-quality paired reads, and each unique nucleotide sequence was defined as a clonotype. Clonotypes were aligned to IMGT TRBV, TRBD and TRBJ reference segments using MiTCR v1.1. The analysis was restricted to V-J combinations with a frequency above 0.0001, which together covered just over 99% of the repertoires. The TCS score was defined as the ratio of F50 (clonal expansion) to E x V (chaos), calculated using BLOSUM62-based TCRdist between CDR3 peptides within each V-J. Welch's t-statistics and random forest reduced around 510 V-J features to 13, which were used in a naive Bayes classifier (R e1071). The raw public data were reprocessed by TCRdb itself: fastp quality trimming at Q25, MiXCR clonotype calling, in-frame beta chains only. CDR3 protein duplicates are merged, each entry listing the most common genes and DNA. Here the V and J calls rest on TCRdb's processing, not on the authors' analysis. Within this sample are a few hundred thousand distinct CDR3 sequences, with approximately 14% of them counted one time only. The top ten clones comprise 30% to 35% of the sample.

About this clonotype itself: No antigen is known for it. No much larger clone exists at a distance of one base, and base qualities are not known.

The study at large found these results: No statistical method was used to fix the sample size in advance, and group allocation was not hidden from the investigators. A model built on a 13 V-J signature distinguished ophthalmopathy from stable hyperthyroidism, reaching 87.88% sensitivity and about 81% specificity in cross-validation and 80%/75% in testing. In validation, progression to ophthalmopathy was predicted by the model with almost 71% sensitivity and roughly 76% specificity, a median of roughly 6.4 months before onset. Most expanded thyroid clonotypes (frequency above 0.001) were also detected in blood, a finding suggesting that blood repertoires may reflect thyroid immune responses.

Ophthalmopathy patients had moderately to severely active disease, with a Clinical Activity Score of 3 or more, a NOSPECS grade of 4 or more, and a disease duration of less than 3 months. Any patient with an uncontrolled infection, another autoimmune disease, pregnancy or lactation was excluded. Diagnoses were established on the basis of clinical symptoms, serum thyroxine and TRAb, thyroid ultrasound, and orbital computed tomography. PBMCs were separated from roughly 10 ml of fresh peripheral blood using Ficoll-Paque density gradient centrifugation. Trizol reagent was used to extract total RNA, and RNA quality was then checked on an Agilent 2100 Bioanalyzer. The source material was blood. This TCR was recovered from a woman in her thirties or forties with Graves' ophthalmopathy.

The bases read TGTGCCAGTAGTATGAAGGTAGGGGAAGGCTACACCTTC. Translated, it reads CASSMKVGEGYTF. This receptor chain uses TRBV19 and TRBJ1-2; TRBD1 is a weak D gene call, 5 bases matching. Trimming at the junction amounts to 3 bases on V and 8 bases on J, and the germline ends lie 13 bases apart. Inclusive of the bounding cysteine and phenylalanine, the CDR3 is 13 residues long. Only CDR3 DNA is held: 39 bases, read in frame from base 1. CDR1 and CDR2, per the germline V gene (reference sequence), are LNHDA and SQIVND.